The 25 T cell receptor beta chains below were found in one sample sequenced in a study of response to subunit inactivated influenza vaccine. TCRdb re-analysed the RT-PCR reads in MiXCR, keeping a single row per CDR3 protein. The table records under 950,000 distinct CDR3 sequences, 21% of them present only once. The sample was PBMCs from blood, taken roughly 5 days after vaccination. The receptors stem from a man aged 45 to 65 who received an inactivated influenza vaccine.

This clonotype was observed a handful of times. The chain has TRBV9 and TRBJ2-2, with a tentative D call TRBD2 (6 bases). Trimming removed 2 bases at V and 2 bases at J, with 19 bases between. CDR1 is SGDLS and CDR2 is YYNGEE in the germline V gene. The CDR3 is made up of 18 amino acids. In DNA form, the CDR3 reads TGTGCCAGCAGCGTGAGTGGGAGCCGGGGGTTAAACACCGGGGAGCTGTTTTTT. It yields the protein CASSVSGSRGLNTGELFF.

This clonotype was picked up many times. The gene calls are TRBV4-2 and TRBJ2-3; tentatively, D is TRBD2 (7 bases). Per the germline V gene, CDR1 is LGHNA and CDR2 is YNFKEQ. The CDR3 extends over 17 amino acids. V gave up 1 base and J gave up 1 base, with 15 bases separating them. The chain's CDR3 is CASSQGDGGPGTDTQYF. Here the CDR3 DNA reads TGTGCCAGCAGCCAAGGAGACGGGGGGCCTGGCACAGATACGCAGTATTTT.

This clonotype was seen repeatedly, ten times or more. The CDR3 spells CSTFRAGGYNEQFF. Written as DNA, the CDR3 is TGCAGTACCTTCCGAGCGGGAGGGTACAATGAGCAGTTCTTC. The rearrangement links TRBV20-1 to TRBJ2-1; 10 positions match TRBD2. V dropped 8 bases and J dropped 4; count of bases not matched to a gene: 8. Germline CDR1 DFQATT, CDR2 SNEGSKA (reference sequence). CDR3 size: 14 residues.

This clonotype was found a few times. CDR3 nucleotides: TGTGCCAGCAGCTTAAGAAGAGGGGAGACGGATACGCAGTATTTT. As protein: CASSLRRGETDTQYF. The rearrangement joins TRBV7-2 to TRBJ2-3; D possibly uses TRBD1 or TRBD2 (5 bases each). V was pared by 2 bases and J by 6 bases, with 15 bases between. The CDR3 runs 15 residues. The germline gives CDR1 SGHTA, CDR2 FQGNSA. Complete variable domain (other parts from reference TRBV7-2 and TRBJ2-3): GAGVSQSPSNKVTEKGKDVELRCDPISGHTALYWYRQSLGQGLEFLIYFQGNSAPDKSGLPSDRFSAERTGGSVSTLTIQRTQQEDSAVYLCASSLRRGETDTQYFGPGTRLTVL.

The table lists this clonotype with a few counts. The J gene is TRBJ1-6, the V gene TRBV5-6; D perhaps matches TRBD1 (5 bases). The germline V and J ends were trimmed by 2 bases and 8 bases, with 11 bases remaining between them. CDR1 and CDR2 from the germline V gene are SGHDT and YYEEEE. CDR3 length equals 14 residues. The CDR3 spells CASSFPGTYSPLHF. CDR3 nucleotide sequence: TGTGCCAGCAGCTTTCCCGGGACCTATTCACCCCTCCACTTT.

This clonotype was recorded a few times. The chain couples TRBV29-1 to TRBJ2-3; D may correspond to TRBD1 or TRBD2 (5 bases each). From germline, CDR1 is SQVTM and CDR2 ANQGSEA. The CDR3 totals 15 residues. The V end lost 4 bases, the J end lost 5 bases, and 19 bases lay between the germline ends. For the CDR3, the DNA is TGCAGCGTTGTGAGGGACGGAAGACGACTAGATACGCAGTATTTT. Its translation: CSVVRDGRRLDTQYF.

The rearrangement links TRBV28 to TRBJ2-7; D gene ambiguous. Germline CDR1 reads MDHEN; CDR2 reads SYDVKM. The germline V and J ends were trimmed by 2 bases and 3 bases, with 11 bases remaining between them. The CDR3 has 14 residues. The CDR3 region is CASSLIRQSYEQYF. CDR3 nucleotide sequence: TGTGCCAGCAGTTTAATCCGGCAGAGCTACGAGCAGTACTTC.

The CDR3 bases are TGCGCCAGCAGCCCACAGGGGACGGAGACAGATACGCAGTATTTT. It specifies CASSPQGTETDTQYF. The rearrangement joins TRBV5-1 to TRBJ2-3, with 7 bases identical to TRBD1. Trimming at V came to 4 bases and at J to 3 bases, leaving 8 bases not matched to a gene. Germline CDR1 reads SGHRS; CDR2 reads YFSETQ. The CDR3 is 15 amino acids. The full variable domain, with the rest looked up from reference TRBV5-1 and TRBJ2-3, is KAGVTQTPRYLIKTRGQQVTLSCSPISGHRSVSWYQQTPGQGLQFLFEYFSETQRNKGNFPGRFSGRQFSNSRSEMNVSTLELGDSALYLCASSPQGTETDTQYFGPGTRLTVL.

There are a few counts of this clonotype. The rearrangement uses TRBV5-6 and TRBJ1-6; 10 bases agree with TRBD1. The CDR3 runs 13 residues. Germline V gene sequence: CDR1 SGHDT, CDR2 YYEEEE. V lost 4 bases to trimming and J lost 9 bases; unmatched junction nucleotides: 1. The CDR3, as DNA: TGTGCCAGCAGCCGGACAGGGGGTTCACCCCTCCACTTT. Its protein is CASSRTGGSPLHF.

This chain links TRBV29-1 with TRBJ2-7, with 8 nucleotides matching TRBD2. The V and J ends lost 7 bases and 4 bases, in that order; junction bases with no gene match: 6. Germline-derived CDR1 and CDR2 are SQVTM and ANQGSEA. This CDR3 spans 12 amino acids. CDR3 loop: CSALGLGYEQYF. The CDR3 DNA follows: TGCAGCGCCTTGGGACTAGGATACGAGCAGTACTTC.

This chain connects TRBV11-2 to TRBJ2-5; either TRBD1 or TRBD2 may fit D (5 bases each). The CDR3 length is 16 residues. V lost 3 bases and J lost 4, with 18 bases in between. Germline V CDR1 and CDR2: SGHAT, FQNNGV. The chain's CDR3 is CASSFAGTNKRETQYF. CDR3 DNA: TGTGCCAGCAGCTTCGCCGGGACGAATAAAAGAGAGACCCAGTACTTC. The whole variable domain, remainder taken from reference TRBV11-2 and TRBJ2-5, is EAGVAQSPRYKIIEKRQSVAFWCNPISGHATLYWYQQILGQGPKLLIQFQNNGVVDDSQLPKDRFSAERLKGVDSTLKIQPAKLEDSAVYLCASSFAGTNKRETQYFGPGTRLLVL.

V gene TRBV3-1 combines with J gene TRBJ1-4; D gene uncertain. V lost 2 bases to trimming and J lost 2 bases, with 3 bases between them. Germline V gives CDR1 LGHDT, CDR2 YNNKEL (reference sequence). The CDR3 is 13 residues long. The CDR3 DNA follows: TGTGCCAGCAGCCAATTGACTAATGAAAAACTGTTTTTT. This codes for CASSQLTNEKLFF.

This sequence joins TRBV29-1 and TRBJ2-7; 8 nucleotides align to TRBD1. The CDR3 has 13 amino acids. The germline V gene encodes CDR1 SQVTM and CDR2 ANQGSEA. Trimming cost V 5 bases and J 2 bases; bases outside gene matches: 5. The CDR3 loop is CSVRQGYTYEQYF. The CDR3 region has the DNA TGCAGCGTTAGACAGGGGTACACCTACGAGCAGTACTTC.

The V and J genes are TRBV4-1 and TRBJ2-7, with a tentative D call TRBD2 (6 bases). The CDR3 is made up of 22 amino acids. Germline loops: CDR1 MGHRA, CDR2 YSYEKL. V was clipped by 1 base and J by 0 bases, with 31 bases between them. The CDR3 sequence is CASSQGGGSSWYSRGSSYEQYF. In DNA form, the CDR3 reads TGCGCCAGCAGCCAAGGAGGAGGTAGCAGTTGGTATTCCCGGGGGAGCTCCTACGAGCAGTACTTC.

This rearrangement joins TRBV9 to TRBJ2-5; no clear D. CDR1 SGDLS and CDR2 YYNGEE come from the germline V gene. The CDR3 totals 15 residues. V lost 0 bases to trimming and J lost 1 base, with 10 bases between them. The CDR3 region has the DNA TGTGCCAGCAGCGTAGGGCCCAGTGCCCAAGAGACCCAGTACTTC. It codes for CASSVGPSAQETQYF. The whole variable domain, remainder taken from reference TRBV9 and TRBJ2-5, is DSGVTQTPKHLITATGQRVTLRCSPRSGDLSVYWYQQSLDQGLQFLIQYYNGEERAKGNILERFSAQQFPDLHSELNLSSLELGDSALYFCASSVGPSAQETQYFGPGTRLLVL.

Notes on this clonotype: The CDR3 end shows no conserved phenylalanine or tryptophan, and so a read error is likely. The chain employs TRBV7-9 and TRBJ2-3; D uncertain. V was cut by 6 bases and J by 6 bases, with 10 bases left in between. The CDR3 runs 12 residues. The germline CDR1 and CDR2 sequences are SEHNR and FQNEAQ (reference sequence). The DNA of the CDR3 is TGTGCCAGCAGGCCCGGTTTTGATACGCAGTATGTT. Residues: CASRPGFDTQYV.

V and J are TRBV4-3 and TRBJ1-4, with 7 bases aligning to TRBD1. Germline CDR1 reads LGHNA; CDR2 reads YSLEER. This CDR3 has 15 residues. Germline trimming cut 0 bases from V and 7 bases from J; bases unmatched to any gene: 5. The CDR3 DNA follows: TGCGCCAGCAGCCAAGACCGTAACAGGGGTGAAAAACTGTTTTTT. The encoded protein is CASSQDRNRGEKLFF.

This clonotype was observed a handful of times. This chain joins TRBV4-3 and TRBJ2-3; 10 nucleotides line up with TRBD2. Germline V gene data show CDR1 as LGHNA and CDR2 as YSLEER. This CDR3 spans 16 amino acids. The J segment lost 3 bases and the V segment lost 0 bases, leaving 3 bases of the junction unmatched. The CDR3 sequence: CASSQELAGVTDTQYF. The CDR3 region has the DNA TGCGCCAGCAGCCAAGAGCTAGCGGGAGTGACAGATACGCAGTATTTT.

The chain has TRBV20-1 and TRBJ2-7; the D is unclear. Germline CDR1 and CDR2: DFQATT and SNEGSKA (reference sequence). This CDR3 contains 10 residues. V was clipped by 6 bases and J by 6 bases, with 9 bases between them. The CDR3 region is CSAPQIEQYF. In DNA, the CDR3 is TGCAGTGCCCCTCAGATCGAGCAGTACTTC.

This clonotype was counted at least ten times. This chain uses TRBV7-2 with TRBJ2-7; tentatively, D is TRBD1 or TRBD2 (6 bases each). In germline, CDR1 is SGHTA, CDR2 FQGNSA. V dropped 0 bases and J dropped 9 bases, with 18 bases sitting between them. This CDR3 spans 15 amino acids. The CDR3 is CASSLAMASGGGQYF. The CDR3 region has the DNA TGTGCCAGCAGCTTAGCGATGGCCAGTGGAGGGGGGCAGTACTTC.

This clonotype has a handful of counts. Here the CDR3 reads CASVVDSGANVLTF. CDR3 nucleotide sequence: TGTGCCAGCGTTGTAGACTCTGGGGCCAACGTCCTGACTTTC. V gene TRBV6-5 combines with J gene TRBJ2-6; D uncertain. This CDR3 contains 14 residues. V lost 8 bases, J lost 0 bases, and 8 bases lay in between. Germline CDR1 MNHEY, CDR2 SVGAGI.

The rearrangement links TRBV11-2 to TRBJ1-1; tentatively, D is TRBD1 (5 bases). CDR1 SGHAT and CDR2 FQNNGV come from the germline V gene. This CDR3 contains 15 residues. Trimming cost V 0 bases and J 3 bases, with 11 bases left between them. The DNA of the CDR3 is TGTGCCAGCAGCTTAGATCCAGGGTCATACACTGAAGCTTTCTTT. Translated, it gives CASSLDPGSYTEAFF.

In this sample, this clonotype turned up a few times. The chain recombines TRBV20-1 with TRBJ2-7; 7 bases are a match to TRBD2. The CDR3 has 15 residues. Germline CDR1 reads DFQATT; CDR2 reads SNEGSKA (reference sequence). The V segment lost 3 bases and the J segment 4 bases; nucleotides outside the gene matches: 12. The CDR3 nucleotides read TGCAGTGCTAGGGATTGGACTAGTATTGCATACGAGCAGTACTTC. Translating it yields CSARDWTSIAYEQYF.

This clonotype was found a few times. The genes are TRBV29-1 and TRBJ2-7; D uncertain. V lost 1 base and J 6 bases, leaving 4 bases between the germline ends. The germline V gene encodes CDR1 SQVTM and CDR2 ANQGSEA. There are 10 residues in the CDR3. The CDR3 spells CSVEGLEQYF. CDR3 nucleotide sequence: TGCAGCGTTGAAGGTCTCGAGCAGTACTTC.

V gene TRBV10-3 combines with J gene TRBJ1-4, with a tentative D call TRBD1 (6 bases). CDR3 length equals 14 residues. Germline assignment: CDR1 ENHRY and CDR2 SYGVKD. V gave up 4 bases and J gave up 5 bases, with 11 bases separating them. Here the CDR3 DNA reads TGTGCCATCAGTGCGACGGGACACAATGAAAAACTGTTTTTT. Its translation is CAISATGHNEKLFF.